Sequencing of this T cell receptor beta chain was carried out in a study of early T cells in non-severe SARS-CoV-2 infection. TCRdb redid the calling of the 5' RACE reads with MiXCR, one entry per CDR3 protein. The sample lists roughly 80,000 distinct CDR3 sequences, roughly a sixth seen once, with around 10% in the top ten. CDR1 is MNHEY and CDR2 is SVGEGT in the germline V gene. Between the trimmed V and J ends, which lost 2 bases and 4 bases, there was a span of 8 bases. The CDR3 sequence is 13 residues long. Sequencing was carried out using whole blood. The receptor comes from an adult who was a healthcare worker with PCR-confirmed SARS-CoV-2 infection or an uninfected control (not recorded which). This sequence joins TRBV6-2 or TRBV6-3 and TRBJ1-2; D not resolved. Here the CDR3 DNA reads TGTGCCAGCAGTTACCTGGGCGGCTATGGCTACACCTTC. Protein: CASSYLGGYGYTF.